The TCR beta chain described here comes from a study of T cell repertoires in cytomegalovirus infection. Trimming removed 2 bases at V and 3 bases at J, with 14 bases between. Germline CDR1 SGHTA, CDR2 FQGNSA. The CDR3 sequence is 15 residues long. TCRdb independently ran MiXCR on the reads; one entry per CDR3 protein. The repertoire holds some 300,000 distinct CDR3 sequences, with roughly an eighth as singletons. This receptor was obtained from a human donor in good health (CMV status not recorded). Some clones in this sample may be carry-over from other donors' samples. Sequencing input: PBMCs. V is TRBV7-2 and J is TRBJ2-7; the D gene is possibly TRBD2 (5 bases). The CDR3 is CASSLSDTGVYEQYF. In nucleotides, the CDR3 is TGTGCCAGCAGCTTATCCGACACCGGGGTCTACGAGCAGTACTTC. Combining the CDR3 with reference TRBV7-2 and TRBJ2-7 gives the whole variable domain GAGVSQSPSNKVTEKGKDVELRCDPISGHTALYWYRQSLGQGLEFLIYFQGNSAPDKSGLPSDRFSAERTGGSVSTLTIQRTQQEDSAVYLCASSLSDTGVYEQYFGPGTRLTVT.